This T cell receptor beta chain was recovered during a study of blood T cell repertoires in COVID-19. Background on the study: Whether acute or convalescent, the COVID-19 samples came from the United States, Italy and Spain. Sample material is recorded as cDNA or gDNA derived from T cells, B-cell-depleted T cells, or PBMCs.

In the original workflow: Nucleated cell counts were estimated from reference gene primer amplification. Sequencing used immunoSEQ multiplex PCR; TCRdb keeps in-frame clones, though not all of them. V and J calls and clone size come straight from that table; D and trimming were deduced from the DNA. In the table there are around 72,000 clones, 80% to 95% of which are singletons. Germline CDR1 and CDR2: ENHRY and SYGVKD. With 4 bases removed from V and 15 bases from J, the gap between germline ends came to 16 bases. The CDR3 contains 12 residues. This chain uses TRBV10-3 with TRBJ2-1; D ambiguous. Sequencing used peripheral blood. This receptor was identified in a human donor with active COVID-19. The donor label of this sample is uncertain. DNA of the CDR3: TGTGCCATCAGTGCCCAAGGTGAGAGAGGGTTCTTC. Translation: CAISAQGERGFF.